This TCR beta chain was documented in a study of cytomegalovirus exposure and HLA in healthy donors. Across the whole study: In an early release, HLA-typed donors contributed approximately 80 million unique TCR sequences. Whole-study findings and limits: For most TCR sequences rarity was the rule, although some public TCRs occurred in many donors.

Germline CDR1 is SGHTA and CDR2 is FQGNSA. J was trimmed by 1 base and V by 5 bases; bases with no gene match: 4. CDR3 length: 15 amino acids. This clone appeared a few times. What it recognizes is unknown. PCR was performed using 60 Vbeta and 13 Jbeta primers. The table came from immunoSEQ multiplex PCR; TCRdb's copy has only in-frame clones and leaves some out. This sample carries under 200,000 clones, approximately 80% of them seen once, and the ten largest clones take around 2%. The donors were healthy bone marrow donors. Likely unrecorded immune exposures existed in these nominally healthy donors. Sample: PBMCs. The chain joins TRBV7-2 to TRBJ2-5; 10 nucleotides align to TRBD2. The TCR was taken from a woman under 30 in good health and CMV-seropositive. CDR3 coding DNA: TGTGCCAGCAGCAGAAGCGGGGGGGCCCAAGAGACCCAGTACTTC. Translated, it gives CASSRSGGAQETQYF.